The T cell receptor beta chain described here comes from a study of T cell responses to AZD1222 COVID-19 vaccine. The germline V and J ends were trimmed by 6 bases and 6 bases, with 14 bases remaining between them. Germline CDR1 MNHEY, CDR2 SVGEGT. The CDR3 extends over 13 amino acids. Produced via immunoSEQ multiplex PCR; TCRdb's table is partial and in-frame only. The sample has 180,000 or so clones; just over 90% are singletons. The origin of this receptor is an adult who received the AZD1222 COVID-19 vaccine. The material was peripheral blood, obtained 28 days after the second AZD1222 dose. The chain recombines TRBV6-2 or TRBV6-3 with TRBJ2-5, with D unresolved. For the CDR3, the DNA is TGTGCCAGCAGCCCCTTATCCTCGCAGACCCAGTACTTC. Protein: CASSPLSSQTQYF.